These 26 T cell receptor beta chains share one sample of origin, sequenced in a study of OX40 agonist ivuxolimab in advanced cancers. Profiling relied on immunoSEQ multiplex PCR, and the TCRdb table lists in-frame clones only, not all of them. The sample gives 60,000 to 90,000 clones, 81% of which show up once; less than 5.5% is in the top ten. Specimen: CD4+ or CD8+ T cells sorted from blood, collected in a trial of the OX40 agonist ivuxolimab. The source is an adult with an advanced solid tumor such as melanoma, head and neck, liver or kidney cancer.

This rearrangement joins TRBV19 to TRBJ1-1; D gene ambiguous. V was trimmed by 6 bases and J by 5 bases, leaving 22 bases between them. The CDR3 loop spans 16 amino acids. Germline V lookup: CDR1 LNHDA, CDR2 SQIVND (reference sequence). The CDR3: CASRLVGFSGITEAFF. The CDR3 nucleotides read TGTGCCAGTAGGCTCGTTGGGTTTTCGGGGATTACTGAAGCTTTCTTT. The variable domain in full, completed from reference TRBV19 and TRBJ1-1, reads DGGITQSPKYLFRKEGQNVTLSCEQNLNHDAMYWYRQDPGQGLRLIYYSQIVNDFQKGDIAEGYSVSREKKESFPLTVTSAQKNPTAFYLCASRLVGFSGITEAFFGQGTRLTVV.

The CDR3, as DNA: TGTGCCAGCAGTGAGCAAGTGGGACAGAGCTACGAGCAGTACTTC. Protein: CASSEQVGQSYEQYF. The genes are TRBV6-1 and TRBJ2-7, with 7 bases identical to TRBD1. From germline, CDR1 is MNHNS and CDR2 SASEGT. This CDR3 has 15 amino acids. The junction had 8 bases not matched to a gene; V was cut back by 3 bases and J by 3 bases.

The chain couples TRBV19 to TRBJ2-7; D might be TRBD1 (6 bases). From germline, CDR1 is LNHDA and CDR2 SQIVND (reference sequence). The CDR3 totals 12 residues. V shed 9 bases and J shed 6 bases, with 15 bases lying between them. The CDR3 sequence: CASSTGLGEQYF. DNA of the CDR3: TGTGCCAGCTCGACAGGTTTGGGCGAGCAGTACTTC.

CDR3 coding DNA: TGTGCCAGCAGCCCCCACCTATCCAGCGGGGCTAGCACAGATACGCAGTATTTT. Translated, it gives CASSPHLSSGASTDTQYF. The rearrangement links TRBV13 to TRBJ2-3, with 7 bases fitting TRBD2. Germline V CDR1 and CDR2: PRHDT, FYEKMQ (reference sequence). Trimming cost V 5 bases and J 0 bases; bases outside gene matches: 14. The CDR3 runs 18 residues.

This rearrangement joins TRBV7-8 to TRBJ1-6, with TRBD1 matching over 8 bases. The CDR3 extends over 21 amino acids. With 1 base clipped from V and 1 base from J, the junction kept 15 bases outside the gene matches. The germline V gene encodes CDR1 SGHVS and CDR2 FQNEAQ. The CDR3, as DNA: TGTGCCAGCAGCTTAGAATCGGCCGGGGCAGGGGGCGCTTCCTATAATTCACCCCTCCACTTT. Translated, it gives CASSLESAGAGGASYNSPLHF.

The CDR3 spells CASSPMAGTNYGYTF. The CDR3 DNA is TGTGCCAGCAGCCCGATGGCGGGGACTAACTATGGCTACACCTTC. The chain carries TRBV7-3 and TRBJ1-2; no clear D gene. With 5 bases removed from V and 0 bases from J, the gap between germline ends came to 13 bases. The CDR3 totals 15 residues. CDR1 and CDR2 (germline): SGHTA, FQGTGA. The full variable domain, with the rest looked up from reference TRBV7-3 and TRBJ1-2, is GAGVSQTPSNKVTEKGKYVELRCDPISGHTALYWYRQSLGQGPEFLIYFQGTGAADDSGLPNDRFFAVRPEGSVSTLKIQRTERGDSAVYLCASSPMAGTNYGYTFGSGTRLTVV.

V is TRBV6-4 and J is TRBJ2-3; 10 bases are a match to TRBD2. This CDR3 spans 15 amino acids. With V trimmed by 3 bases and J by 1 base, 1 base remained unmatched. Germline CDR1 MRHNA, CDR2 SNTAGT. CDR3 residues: CASSEGTSGTDTQYF. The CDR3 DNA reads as TGTGCCAGCAGTGAGGGGACTAGCGGCACAGATACGCAGTATTTT.

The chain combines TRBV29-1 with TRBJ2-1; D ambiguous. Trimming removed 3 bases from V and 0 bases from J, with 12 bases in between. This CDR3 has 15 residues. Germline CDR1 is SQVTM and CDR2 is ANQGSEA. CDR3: CSVDSDPGSYNEQFF. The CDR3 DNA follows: TGCAGCGTTGATTCGGACCCTGGCTCCTACAATGAGCAGTTCTTC.

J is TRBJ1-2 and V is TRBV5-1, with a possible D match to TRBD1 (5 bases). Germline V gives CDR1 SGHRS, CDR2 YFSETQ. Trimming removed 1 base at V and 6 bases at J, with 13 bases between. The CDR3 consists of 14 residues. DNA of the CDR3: TGCGCCAGCAGCTTGTGGGGACTTGAAAATGGCTACACCTTC. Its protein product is CASSLWGLENGYTF.

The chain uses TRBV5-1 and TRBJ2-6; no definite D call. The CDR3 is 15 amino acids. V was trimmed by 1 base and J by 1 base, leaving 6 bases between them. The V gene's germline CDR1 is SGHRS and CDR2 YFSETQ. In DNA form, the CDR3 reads TGCGCCAGCAGCTTGCAGTCATCTGGGGCCAACGTCCTGACTTTC. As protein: CASSLQSSGANVLTF.

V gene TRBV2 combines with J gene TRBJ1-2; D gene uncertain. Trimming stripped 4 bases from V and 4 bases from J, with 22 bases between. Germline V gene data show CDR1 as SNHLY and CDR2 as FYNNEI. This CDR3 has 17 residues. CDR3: CASSGDLGRPMAYGYTF. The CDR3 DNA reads TGTGCCAGCAGTGGCGATTTGGGCAGGCCGATGGCCTATGGCTACACCTTC.

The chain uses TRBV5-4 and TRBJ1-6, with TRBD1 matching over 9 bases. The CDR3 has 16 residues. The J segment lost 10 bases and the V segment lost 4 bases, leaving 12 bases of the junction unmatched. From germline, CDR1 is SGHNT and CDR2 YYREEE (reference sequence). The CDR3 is CASSPSRDREYSPLHF. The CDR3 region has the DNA TGTGCCAGCAGCCCCTCCCGGGACAGGGAGTACTCACCCCTCCACTTT.

CDR3 nucleotide sequence: TGTGCCAGCAGCTATGGGACAGGGGATACCTACGAGCAGTACTTC. It encodes CASSYGTGDTYEQYF. The genes are TRBV9 and TRBJ2-5; TRBD1 agrees at 10 bases. The closer fit of TRBJ2-7 to the DNA end suggests the J call may be wrong. In germline, CDR1 is SGDLS, CDR2 YYNGEE. This CDR3 region has 15 residues.

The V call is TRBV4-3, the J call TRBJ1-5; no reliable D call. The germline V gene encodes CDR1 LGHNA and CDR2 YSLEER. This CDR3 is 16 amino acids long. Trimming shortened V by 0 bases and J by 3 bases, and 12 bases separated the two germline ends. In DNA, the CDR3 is TGCGCCAGCAGCCAAGATTTAATATCCGACAATCAGCCCCAGCATTTT. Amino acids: CASSQDLISDNQPQHF.

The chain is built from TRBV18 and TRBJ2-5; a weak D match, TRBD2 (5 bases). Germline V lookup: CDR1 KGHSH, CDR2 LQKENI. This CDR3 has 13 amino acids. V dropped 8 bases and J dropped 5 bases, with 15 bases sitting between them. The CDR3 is CASTITTGETQYF. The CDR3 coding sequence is TGTGCCAGCACTATCACTACGGGGGAGACCCAGTACTTC.

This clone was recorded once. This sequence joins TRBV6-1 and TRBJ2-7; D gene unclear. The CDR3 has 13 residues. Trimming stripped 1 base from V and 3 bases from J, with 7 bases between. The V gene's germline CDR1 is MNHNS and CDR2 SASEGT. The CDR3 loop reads CASSEVERYEQYF. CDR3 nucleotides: TGTGCCAGCAGTGAAGTTGAGCGCTACGAGCAGTACTTC.

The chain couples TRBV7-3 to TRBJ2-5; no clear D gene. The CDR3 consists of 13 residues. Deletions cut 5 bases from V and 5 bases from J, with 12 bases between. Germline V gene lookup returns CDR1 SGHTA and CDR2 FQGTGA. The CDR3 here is CASSLSLGETQYF. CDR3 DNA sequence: TGTGCCAGCAGCCTAAGTTTGGGTGAGACCCAGTACTTC.

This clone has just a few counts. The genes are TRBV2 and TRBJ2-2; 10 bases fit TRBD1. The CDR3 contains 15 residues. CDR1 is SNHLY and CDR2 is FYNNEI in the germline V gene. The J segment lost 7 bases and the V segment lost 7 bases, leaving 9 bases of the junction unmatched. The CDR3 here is CASNPGQGYDGELFF. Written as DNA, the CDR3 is TGTGCCAGCAATCCGGGACAGGGGTATGACGGGGAGCTGTTTTTT.

DNA of the CDR3: TGTGCCAGCAGCTCATCCGGGACCGTAGCAGATACGCAGTATTTT. It translates to CASSSSGTVADTQYF. The rearrangement uses TRBV7-6 and TRBJ2-3, with D possibly being TRBD1 or TRBD2 (5 bases each). Per the germline V gene, CDR1 is SGHVS and CDR2 is FNYEAQ. The CDR3 loop spans 15 amino acids. V shed 4 bases and J shed 4 bases, with 15 bases lying between them.

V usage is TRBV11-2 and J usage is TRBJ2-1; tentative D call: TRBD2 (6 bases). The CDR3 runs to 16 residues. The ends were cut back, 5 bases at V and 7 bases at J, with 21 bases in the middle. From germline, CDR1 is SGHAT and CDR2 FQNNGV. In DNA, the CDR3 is TGTGCCAGCAGCCCTACTTCGGGAGAAGTATGGAATGAGCAGTTCTTC. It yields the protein CASSPTSGEVWNEQFF.

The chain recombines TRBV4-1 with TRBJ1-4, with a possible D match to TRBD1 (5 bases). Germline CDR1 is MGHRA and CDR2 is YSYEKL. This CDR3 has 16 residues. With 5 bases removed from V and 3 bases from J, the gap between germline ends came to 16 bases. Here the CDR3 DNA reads TGCGCCAGCAGCGGAGCGGGACCGACCTCTAATGAAAAACTGTTTTTT. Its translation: CASSGAGPTSNEKLFF.

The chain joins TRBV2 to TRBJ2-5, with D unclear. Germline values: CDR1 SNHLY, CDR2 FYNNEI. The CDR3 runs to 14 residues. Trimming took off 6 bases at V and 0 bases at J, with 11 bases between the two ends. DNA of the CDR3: TGTGCCAGCAGGCCGGAGCCGTACCAAGAGACCCAGTACTTC. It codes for CASRPEPYQETQYF.

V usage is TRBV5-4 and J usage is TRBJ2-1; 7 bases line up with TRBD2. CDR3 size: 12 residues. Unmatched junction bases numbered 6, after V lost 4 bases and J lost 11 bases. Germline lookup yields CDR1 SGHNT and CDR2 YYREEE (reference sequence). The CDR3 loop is CASSPSGSQQFF. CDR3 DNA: TGTGCCAGCAGCCCTAGCGGCTCCCAGCAGTTCTTC.

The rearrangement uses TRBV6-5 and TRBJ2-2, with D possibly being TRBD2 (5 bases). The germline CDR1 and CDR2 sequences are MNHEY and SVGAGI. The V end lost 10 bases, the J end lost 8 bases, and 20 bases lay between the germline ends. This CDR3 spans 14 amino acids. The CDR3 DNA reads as TGTGCCACTACTAGGGCTCCCGAGGGTGGGGAGCTGTTTTTT. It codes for CATTRAPEGGELFF.

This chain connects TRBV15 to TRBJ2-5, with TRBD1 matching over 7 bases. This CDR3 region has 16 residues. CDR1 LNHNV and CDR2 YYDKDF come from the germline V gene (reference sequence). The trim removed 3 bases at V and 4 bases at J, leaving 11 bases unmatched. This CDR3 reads CATSRTRDRVTETQYF. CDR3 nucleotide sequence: TGTGCCACCAGCAGGACCCGAGACAGGGTTACAGAGACCCAGTACTTC.

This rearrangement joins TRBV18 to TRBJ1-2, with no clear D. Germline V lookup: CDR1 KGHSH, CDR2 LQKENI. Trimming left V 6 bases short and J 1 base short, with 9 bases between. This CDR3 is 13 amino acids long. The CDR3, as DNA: TGTGCCAGCTCGGTTGGGAGTAACTATGGCTACACCTTC. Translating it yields CASSVGSNYGYTF.